A selection of T cell receptor beta chains follows, all from one sample in a study of cytomegalovirus exposure and HLA in healthy donors. The table came from immunoSEQ multiplex PCR; TCRdb's copy has only in-frame clones and leaves some out. The profile shows under 200,000 clones, under 80% of them singletons. Sample: PBMCs. The receptor source for this set is a man in his forties in good health and CMV-seronegative. The CDR3 runs from the conserved cysteine through the conserved F or W. D genes are given only for firm matches. Only part of the rows carry a size: once, few, many, or a class if the clone is expanded.

-	TRBV12-5	-	TRBJ2-4	TGTGCTAGTGAGGAGGGGGCGATTCGAGGCAAAAACATTCAGTACTTC	CASEEGAIRGKNIQYF
TRBD2	TRBV5-1	few	TRBJ2-5	TGCGCCAGCAAGGTGGAGCGGGAGTGGGAGACCCAGTACTTC	CASKVEREWETQYF
TRBD2	TRBV6-5	-	TRBJ2-1	TGTGCCAGCAGTTACTCGGGAGGGCTAGTGTACAATGAGCAGTTCTTC	CASSYSGGLVYNEQFF
TRBD1	TRBV6-6	-	TRBJ2-7	TGTGCCAGCAGTTACACCAAGGACAGGGCCGAGCAGTACTTC	CASSYTKDRAEQYF
-	TRBV29-1	-	TRBJ2-1	TGCAGCGTCACCGGGACTCGCGACGGGAATGAGCAGTTCTTC	CSVTGTRDGNEQFF
TRBD1	TRBV28	-	TRBJ1-5	TGTGCCAGCAGTCTACTCCGGGACAGGGTCTCGGGTCAGCCCCAGCATTTT	CASSLLRDRVSGQPQHF
-	TRBV6-5	-	TRBJ1-3	TGTGCCACCCGGACATTCCGAATGGGAAACACCATATATTTT	CATRTFRMGNTIYF
TRBD2	TRBV14	-	TRBJ2-5	TGTGCCAGCAGCCAGCACACTAGCGGGGAAAAGACCCAGTACTTC	CASSQHTSGEKTQYF
TRBD1	TRBV19	-	TRBJ1-5	TGTGCCAGTAGTATTCGGCAGGGGGCACAGCCCCAGCATTTT	CASSIRQGAQPQHF
-	TRBV28	-	TRBJ1-5	TGTGCCAGCAGTTTTCGCGGTGGGGGGGGGTCTCGCCTATATAGCAATCAGCCCCAGCATTTT	CASSFRGGGGSRLYSNQPQHF
TRBD1	TRBV30	few	TRBJ2-3	TGTGCCAGGGACAGACTCACAGATACGCAGTATTTT	CARDRLTDTQYF
TRBD1	TRBV6-4	-	TRBJ1-2	TGTGCCAGCACTCTACAGGCCGGGACAGGGGGAAGTGGCTACACCTTC	CASTLQAGTGGSGYTF
TRBD1	TRBV10-1	-	TRBJ1-5	TGCGCCAGTCGGACAGGCCCCAATCAGCCCCAGCATTTT	CASRTGPNQPQHF
-	TRBV7-9	-	TRBJ2-2	TGTTCCAGCAGCTCGAACAGGGGACGGGGGAAAAACACCGGGGAGCTGTTTTTT	CSSSSNRGRGKNTGELFF
TRBD2	TRBV7-2	-	TRBJ2-3	TGTGCCAGCAGCCACGGGACTAGAGGGTCGACAGATACGCAGTATTTT	CASSHGTRGSTDTQYF
-	TRBV14	-	TRBJ2-7	TGTGCCAGCAGCCAAGGGCTCGCCACTACCTACGAGCAGTACTTC	CASSQGLATTYEQYF
-	TRBV19	once	TRBJ2-2	TGTGCCATCGAAAGCCAGAACACCGGGGAGCTGTTTTTT	CAIESQNTGELFF
TRBD2	TRBV4-2	-	TRBJ2-3	TGTGCCAGCAGCCAAGACCCCCCCCGAGCGGGAGGATACATCTTAAGCACAGATACGCAGTATTTT	CASSQDPPRAGGYILSTDTQYF
TRBD2	TRBV7-3	few	TRBJ2-1	TGTGCCAGCAGTCCGGGACTAGCGGTGAATGAGCAGTTCTTC	CASSPGLAVNEQFF
TRBD1	TRBV30	once	TRBJ1-6	TGTGCCTGGAGTCGACAGGGTAGGAATTCACCCCTCCACTTT	CAWSRQGRNSPLHF
-	TRBV19	-	TRBJ1-1	TGTGCCAGTAGTCCTGAGAATCCGGGTGCTTTCTTT	CASSPENPGAFF
-	TRBV19	-	TRBJ2-1	TGTGCCAGTAGTATCGCGGACTACAGTGAGCAGTTCTTC	CASSIADYSEQFF
TRBD1	TRBV10-3	-	TRBJ2-1	TGTGCCACCGAGGAAAACAGGGGTGGGTCCTACAATGAGCAGTTCTTC	CATEENRGGSYNEQFF
TRBD1	TRBV19	few	TRBJ1-5	TGTGCCAGTAGTCCCCGGACAGGGGCCTATCAGCCCCAGCATTTT	CASSPRTGAYQPQHF
TRBD1	TRBV19	-	TRBJ1-5	TGTGCCAGTAGTATAACAGGGGGGGACAATCAGCCCCAGCATTTT	CASSITGGDNQPQHF
TRBD2	TRBV7-2	-	TRBJ2-7	TGTGCCAGCAGCTTAGCGGGAGGGCTCGAGCAGTACTTC	CASSLAGGLEQYF
-	TRBV28	many	TRBJ1-4	TGTGCCAGCAGTCAGACAGTAAATGAAAAACTGTTTTTT	CASSQTVNEKLFF
TRBD2	TRBV9	-	TRBJ2-3	TGTGCCAGCAGCGGGGGACTAGCGGGAGAGGGGATCTCTAGCACAGATACGCAGTATTTT	CASSGGLAGEGISSTDTQYF
TRBD2	TRBV13	-	TRBJ2-3	TGTGCCAGCAGCCCCTGGACTAGCGGATTCACAGATACGCAGTATTTT	CASSPWTSGFTDTQYF
-	TRBV7-9	once	TRBJ2-1	TGTGCCAGCAGCTTGGCTACGCGAGGTGAGCAGTTCTTC	CASSLATRGEQFF
TRBD1	TRBV29-1	few	TRBJ1-2	TGCAGCGTTGAAGACCCCTTTACAGGGGACTATGGCTACACCTTC	CSVEDPFTGDYGYTF
-	TRBV27	-	TRBJ2-7	TGTGCCAGCAGTTTCGGGTCTTTCTACGAGCAGTACTTC	CASSFGSFYEQYF
-	TRBV11-3	-	TRBJ1-1	TGTGCCAGCAGCTTAGACGCACGGGTGGGCACTGAAGCTTTCTTT	CASSLDARVGTEAFF
-	TRBV6-6	-	TRBJ2-3	TGTGCCAGCAGCACCTTAGGGGGAGGGCCAATATCGCAGTATTTT	CASSTLGGGPISQYF
-	TRBV5-4	-	TRBJ1-4	TGTGCCAGCAGCCCCAGGGGAGAAAAACTGTTTTTT	CASSPRGEKLFF
TRBD2	TRBV7-2	-	TRBJ2-7	TGTGCCAGCAGCCCGGGAGGTGGGGTCTCCTACGAGCAGTACTTC	CASSPGGGVSYEQYF